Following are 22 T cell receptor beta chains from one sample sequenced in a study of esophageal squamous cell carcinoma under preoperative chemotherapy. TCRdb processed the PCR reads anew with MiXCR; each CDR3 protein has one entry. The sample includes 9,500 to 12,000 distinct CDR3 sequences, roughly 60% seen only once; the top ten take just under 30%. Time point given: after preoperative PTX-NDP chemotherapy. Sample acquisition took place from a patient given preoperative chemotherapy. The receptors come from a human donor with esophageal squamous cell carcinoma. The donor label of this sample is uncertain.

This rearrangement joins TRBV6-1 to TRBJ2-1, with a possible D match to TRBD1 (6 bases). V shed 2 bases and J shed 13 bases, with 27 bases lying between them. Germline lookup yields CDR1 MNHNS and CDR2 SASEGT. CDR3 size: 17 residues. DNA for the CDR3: TGTGCCAGCAGTGAATACCTCCGGTGGGGGCCCCCAGAGACCCAGTTCTTC. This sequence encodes CASSEYLRWGPPETQFF.

CDR3: CASSAEAGGFGETQYF. The CDR3 coding sequence is TGTGCCAGCAGTGCAGAAGCGGGAGGTTTCGGAGAGACCCAGTACTTC. The chain employs TRBV6-1 and TRBJ2-5, with 9 bases matching TRBD2. CDR3 length: 16 amino acids. J was trimmed by 4 bases and V by 4 bases; bases with no gene match: 10. Germline CDR1 is MNHNS and CDR2 is SASEGT.

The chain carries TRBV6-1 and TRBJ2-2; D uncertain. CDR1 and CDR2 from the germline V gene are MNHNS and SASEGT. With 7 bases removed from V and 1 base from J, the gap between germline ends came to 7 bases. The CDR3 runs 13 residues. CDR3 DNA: TGTGCCAGCATGGTTGGGAACACCGGGGAGCTGTTTTTT. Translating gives CASMVGNTGELFF.

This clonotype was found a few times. The CDR3 DNA is TGTGCCAGCAGCAAAGCGGACAGGCCGAACACCGGGGAGCTGTTTTTT. The encoded protein is CASSKADRPNTGELFF. This chain connects TRBV27 to TRBJ2-2; 7 bases are a match to TRBD1. The CDR3 loop spans 16 amino acids. Trimming at V came to 6 bases and at J to 0 bases, leaving 7 bases not matched to a gene. From germline, CDR1 is MNHEY and CDR2 SMNVEV (reference sequence).

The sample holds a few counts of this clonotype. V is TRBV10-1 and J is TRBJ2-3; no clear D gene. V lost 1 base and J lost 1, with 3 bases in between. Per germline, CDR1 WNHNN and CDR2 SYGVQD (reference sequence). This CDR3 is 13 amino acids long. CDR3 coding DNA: TGCGCCAGCAGTGAGTATCGCACAGATACGCAGTATTTT. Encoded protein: CASSEYRTDTQYF.

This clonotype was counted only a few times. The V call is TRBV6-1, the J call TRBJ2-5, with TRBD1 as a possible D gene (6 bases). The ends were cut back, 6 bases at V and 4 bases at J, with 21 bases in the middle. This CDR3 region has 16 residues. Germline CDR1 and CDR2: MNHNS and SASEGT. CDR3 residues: CASRGLGGRDTETQYF. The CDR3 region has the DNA TGTGCCAGCAGGGGGCTTGGGGGCCGCGACACAGAGACCCAGTACTTC.

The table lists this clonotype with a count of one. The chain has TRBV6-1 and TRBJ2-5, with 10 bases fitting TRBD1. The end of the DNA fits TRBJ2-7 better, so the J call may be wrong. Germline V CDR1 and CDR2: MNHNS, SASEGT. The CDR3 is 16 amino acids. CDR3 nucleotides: TGTGCCAGCAGTGACGACCCGGGACAGGGGTCCAACGAGCAGTACTTC. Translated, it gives CASSDDPGQGSNEQYF.

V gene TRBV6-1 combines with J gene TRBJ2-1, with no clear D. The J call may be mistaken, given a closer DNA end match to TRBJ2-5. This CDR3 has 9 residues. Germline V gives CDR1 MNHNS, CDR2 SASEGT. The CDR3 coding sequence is TGTGCCAGCAGTGTCCCCCAGTACTTC. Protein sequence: CASSVPQYF.

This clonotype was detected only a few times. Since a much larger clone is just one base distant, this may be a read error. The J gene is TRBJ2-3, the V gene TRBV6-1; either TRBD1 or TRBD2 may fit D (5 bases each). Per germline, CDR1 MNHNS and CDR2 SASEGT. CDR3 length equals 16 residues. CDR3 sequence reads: CASSEFGGSDTETQYF. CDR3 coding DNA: TGTGCCAGCAGTGAATTTGGGGGAAGCGACACAGAGACGCAGTATTTT.

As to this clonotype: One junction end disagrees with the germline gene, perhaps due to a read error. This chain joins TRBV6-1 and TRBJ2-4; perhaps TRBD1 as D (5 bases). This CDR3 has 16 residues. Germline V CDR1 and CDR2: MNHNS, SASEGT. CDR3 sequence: CASSDLGLRDKDMQYF. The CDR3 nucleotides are TGTGCCAGCAGTGACTTGGGGCTGAGAGACAAAGATATGCAGTATTTC.

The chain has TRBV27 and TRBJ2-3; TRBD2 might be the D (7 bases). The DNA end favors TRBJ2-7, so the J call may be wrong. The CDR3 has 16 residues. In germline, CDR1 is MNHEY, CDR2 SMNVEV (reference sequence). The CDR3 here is CASRGSVGGESETQYF. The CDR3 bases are TGTGCCAGCAGGGGCAGCGTAGGGGGGGAGTCAGAGACGCAGTACTTC.

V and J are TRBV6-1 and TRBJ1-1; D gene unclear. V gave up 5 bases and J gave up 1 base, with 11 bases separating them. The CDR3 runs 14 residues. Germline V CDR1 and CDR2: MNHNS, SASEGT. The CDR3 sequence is CASSPGRQNTEAFF. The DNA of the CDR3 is TGTGCCAGCAGTCCGGGCCGGCAGAACACTGAAGCTTTCTTT.

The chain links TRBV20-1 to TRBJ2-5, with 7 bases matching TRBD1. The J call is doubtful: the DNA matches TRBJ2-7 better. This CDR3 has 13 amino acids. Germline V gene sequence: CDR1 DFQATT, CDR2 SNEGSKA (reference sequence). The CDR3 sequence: CSVQDRSSYEQYF. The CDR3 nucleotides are TGCAGTGTCCAGGACAGGAGCTCCTACGAGCAGTACTTC.

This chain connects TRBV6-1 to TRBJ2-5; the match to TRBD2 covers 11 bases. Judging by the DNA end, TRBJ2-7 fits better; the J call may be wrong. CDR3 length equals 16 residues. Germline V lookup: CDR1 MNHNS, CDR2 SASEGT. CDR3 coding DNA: TGTGCCAGTCGGGGACTAGCGGTTGGGGGATCCTACGAGCAGTACTTC. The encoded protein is CASRGLAVGGSYEQYF.

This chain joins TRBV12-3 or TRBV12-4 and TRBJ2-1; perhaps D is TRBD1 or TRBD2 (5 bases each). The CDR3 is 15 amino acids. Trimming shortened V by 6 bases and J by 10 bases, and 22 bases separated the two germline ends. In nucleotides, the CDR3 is TGTGCCAGCAGGCACGAGGGGTCCCCTCCCTACGAGCAGTTCTTC. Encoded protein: CASRHEGSPPYEQFF.

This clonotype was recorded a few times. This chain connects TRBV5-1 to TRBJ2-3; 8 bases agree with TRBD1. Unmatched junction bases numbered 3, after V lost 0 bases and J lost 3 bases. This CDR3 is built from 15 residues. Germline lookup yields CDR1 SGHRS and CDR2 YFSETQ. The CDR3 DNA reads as TGCGCCAGCAGCTTGGTTGGGACAGGAACAGATACGCAGTATTTT. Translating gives CASSLVGTGTDTQYF.

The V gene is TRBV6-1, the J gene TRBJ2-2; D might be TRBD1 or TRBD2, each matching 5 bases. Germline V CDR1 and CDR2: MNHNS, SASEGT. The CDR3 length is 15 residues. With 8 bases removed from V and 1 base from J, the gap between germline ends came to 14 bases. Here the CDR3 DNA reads TGTGCCAGCCGGGGATGGGGCCGGAACACCGGGGAGCTGTTTTTT. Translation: CASRGWGRNTGELFF.

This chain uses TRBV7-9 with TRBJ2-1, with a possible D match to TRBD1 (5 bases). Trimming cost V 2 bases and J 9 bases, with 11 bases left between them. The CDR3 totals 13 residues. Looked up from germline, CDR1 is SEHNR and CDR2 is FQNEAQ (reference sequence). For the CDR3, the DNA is TGTGCCAGCAGCTTAAAGGGGAAAGCTGAGCAGTTCTTC. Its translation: CASSLKGKAEQFF.

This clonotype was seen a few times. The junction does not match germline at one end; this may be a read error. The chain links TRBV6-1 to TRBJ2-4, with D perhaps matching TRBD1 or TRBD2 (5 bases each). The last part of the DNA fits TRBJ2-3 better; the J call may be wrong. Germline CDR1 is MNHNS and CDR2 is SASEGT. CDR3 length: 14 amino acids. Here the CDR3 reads CASSGSRGPETQYF. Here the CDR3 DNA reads TGTGCCAGCAGTGGGTCGAGGGGTCCAGAGACGCAGTATTTT.

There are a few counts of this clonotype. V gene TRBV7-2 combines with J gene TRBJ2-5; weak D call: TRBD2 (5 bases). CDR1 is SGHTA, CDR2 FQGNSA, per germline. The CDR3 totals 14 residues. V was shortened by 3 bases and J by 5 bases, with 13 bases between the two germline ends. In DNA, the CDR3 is TGTGCCAGCAGCTTTGGGCAGCCGGGGGAGACCCAGTACTTC. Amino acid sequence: CASSFGQPGETQYF. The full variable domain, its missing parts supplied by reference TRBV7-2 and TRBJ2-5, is GAGVSQSPSNKVTEKGKDVELRCDPISGHTALYWYRQSLGQGLEFLIYFQGNSAPDKSGLPSDRFSAERTGGSVSTLTIQRTQQEDSAVYLCASSFGQPGETQYFGPGTRLLVL.

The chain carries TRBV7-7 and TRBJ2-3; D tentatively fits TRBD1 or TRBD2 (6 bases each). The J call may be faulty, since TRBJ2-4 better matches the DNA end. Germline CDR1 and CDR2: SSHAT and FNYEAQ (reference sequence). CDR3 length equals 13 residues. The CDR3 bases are TGTGCTAGCGGCTTGGGGGGCAAAGATACTCAGTACTTC. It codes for CASGLGGKDTQYF.

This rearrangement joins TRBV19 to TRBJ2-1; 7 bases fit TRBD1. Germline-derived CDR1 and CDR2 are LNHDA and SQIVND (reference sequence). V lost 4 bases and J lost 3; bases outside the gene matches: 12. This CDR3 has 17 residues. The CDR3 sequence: CASSTQTGRALYNEQFF. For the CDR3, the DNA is TGTGCCAGTAGTACCCAGACAGGGCGAGCGCTCTACAATGAGCAGTTCTTC.